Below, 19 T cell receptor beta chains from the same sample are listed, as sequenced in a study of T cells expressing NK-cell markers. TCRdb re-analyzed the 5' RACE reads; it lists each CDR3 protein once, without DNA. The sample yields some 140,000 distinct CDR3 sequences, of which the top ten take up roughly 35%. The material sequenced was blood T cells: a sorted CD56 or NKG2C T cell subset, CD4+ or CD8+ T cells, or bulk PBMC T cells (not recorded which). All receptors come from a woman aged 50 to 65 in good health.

CDR3 protein: CASSLISADEQYF. The rearrangement uses TRBV12-3 or TRBV12-4 and TRBJ2-7. The CDR3 loop spans 13 amino acids.

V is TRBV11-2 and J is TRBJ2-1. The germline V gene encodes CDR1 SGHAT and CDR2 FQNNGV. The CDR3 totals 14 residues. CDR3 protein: CASSLGPMVSEQFF. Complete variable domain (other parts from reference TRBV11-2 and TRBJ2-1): EAGVAQSPRYKIIEKRQSVAFWCNPISGHATLYWYQQILGQGPKLLIQFQNNGVVDDSQLPKDRFSAERLKGVDSTLKIQPAKLEDSAVYLCASSLGPMVSEQFFGPGTRLTVL.

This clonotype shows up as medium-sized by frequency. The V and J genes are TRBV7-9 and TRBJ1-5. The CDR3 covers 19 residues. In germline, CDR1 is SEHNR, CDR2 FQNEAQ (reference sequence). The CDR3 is CASSLATYQSGFSNQPQHF.

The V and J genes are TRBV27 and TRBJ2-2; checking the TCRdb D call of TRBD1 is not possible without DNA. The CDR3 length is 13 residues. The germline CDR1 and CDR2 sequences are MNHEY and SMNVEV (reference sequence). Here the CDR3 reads CASSGQGTGELFF.

The CDR3 sequence: CASSFSRGAFTEAFF. The V gene is TRBV5-1, the J gene TRBJ1-1. CDR3 length equals 15 residues. CDR1 is SGHRS, CDR2 YFSETQ, per germline.

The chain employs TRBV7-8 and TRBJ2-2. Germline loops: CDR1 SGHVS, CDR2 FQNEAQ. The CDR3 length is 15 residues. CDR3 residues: CASSLVYGNTGELFF.

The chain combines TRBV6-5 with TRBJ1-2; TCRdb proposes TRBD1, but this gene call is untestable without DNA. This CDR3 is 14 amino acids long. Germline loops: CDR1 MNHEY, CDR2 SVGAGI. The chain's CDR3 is CASSTPGQTYGYTF.

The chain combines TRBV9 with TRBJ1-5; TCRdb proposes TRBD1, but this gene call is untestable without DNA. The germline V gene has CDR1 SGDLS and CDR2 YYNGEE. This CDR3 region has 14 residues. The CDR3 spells CASSPGTGVQPQHF.

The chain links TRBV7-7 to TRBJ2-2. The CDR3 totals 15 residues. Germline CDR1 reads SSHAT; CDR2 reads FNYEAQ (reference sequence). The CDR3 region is CASSLDPILTGELFF.

The CDR3 reads CASFEAGELFF. The chain has TRBV12-5 and TRBJ2-2. This CDR3 has 11 residues. Germline V CDR1 and CDR2: LGHNT, FRNRAP.

CDR3 amino acids: CASSTEGADYGYTF. The chain is built from TRBV7-9 and TRBJ1-2; TCRdb reports TRBD1, a call that lacks DNA to check it against. The CDR3 has 14 residues. From germline, CDR1 is SEHNR and CDR2 FQNEAQ (reference sequence). Full variable domain (outside the CDR3, taken from reference TRBV7-9 and TRBJ1-2): DTGVSQNPRHKITKRGQNVTFRCDPISEHNRLYWYRQTLGQGPEFLTYFQNEAQLEKSRLLSDRFSAERPKGSFSTLEIQRTEQGDSAMYLCASSTEGADYGYTFGSGTRLTVV.

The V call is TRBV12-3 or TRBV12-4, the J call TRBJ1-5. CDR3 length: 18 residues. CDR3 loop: CASSQVGELGYSNQPQHF.

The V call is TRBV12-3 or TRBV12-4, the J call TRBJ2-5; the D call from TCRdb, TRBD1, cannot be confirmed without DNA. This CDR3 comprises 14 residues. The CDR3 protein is CASSLMGHQETQYF.

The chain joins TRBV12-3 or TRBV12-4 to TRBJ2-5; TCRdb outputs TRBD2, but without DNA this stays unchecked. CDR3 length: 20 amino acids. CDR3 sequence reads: CASSLVSGGRLAGEQETQYF.

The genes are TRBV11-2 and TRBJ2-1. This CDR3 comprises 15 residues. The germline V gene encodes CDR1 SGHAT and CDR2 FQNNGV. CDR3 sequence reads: CASSLDTAVYNEQFF.

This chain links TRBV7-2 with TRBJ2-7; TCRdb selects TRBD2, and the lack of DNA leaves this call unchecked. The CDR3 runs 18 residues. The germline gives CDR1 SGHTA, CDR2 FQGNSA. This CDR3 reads CASSLASLSGRALGEQYF.

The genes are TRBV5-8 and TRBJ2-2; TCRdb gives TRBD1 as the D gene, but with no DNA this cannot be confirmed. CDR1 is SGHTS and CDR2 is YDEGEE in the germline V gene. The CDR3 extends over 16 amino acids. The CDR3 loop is CASSLQGGQTTGELFF.

The CDR3 sequence is CATSDPTSTQHF. V is TRBV24-1 and J is TRBJ1-5. Germline V CDR1 and CDR2: KGHDR, SFDVKD. The CDR3 is made up of 12 amino acids.

Here the CDR3 reads CASSLAGNYNSPLHF. The rearrangement joins TRBV12-3 or TRBV12-4 to TRBJ1-6. The length of the CDR3 is 15 residues.